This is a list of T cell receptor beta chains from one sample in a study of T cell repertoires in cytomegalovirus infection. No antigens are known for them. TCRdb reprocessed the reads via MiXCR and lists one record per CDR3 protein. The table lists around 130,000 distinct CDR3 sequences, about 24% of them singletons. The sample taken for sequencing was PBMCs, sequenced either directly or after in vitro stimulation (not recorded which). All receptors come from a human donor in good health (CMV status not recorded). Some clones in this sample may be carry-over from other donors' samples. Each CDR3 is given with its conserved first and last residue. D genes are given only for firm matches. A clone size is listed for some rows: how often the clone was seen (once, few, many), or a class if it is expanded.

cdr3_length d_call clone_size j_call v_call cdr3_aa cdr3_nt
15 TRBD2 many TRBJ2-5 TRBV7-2 CASSLTSGRRETQYF TGTGCCAGCAGCTTAACCAGCGGGAGGCGAGAGACCCAGTACTTC
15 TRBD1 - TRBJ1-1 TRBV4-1 CASSHQQGKNTEAFF TGCGCCAGCAGCCACCAACAGGGGAAGAACACTGAAGCTTTCTTT
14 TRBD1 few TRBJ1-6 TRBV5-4 CASSYDRGNSPLHF TGTGCCAGCAGTTACGACAGGGGGAATTCACCCCTCCACTTT
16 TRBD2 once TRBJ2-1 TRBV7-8 CASSLSGLAGLNEQFF TGTGCCAGCAGCTTGTCAGGACTAGCGGGCCTCAATGAGCAGTTCTTC
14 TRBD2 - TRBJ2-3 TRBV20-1 CSARGVGGSDTQYF TGCAGTGCTAGGGGTGTGGGGGGGTCAGATACGCAGTATTTT
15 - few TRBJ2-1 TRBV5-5 CASSNHSTVYNEQFF TGTGCCAGCAGCAATCATTCGACGGTCTACAATGAGCAGTTCTTC
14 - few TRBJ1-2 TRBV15 CATSRGGGRRGYTF TGTGCCACCAGCAGAGGGGGAGGAAGGAGAGGCTACACCTTC
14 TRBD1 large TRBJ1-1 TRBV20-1 CSAKTGTEPAEAFF TGCAGTGCTAAGACCGGGACAGAGCCAGCTGAAGCTTTCTTT
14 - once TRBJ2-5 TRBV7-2 CASSLGQTQETQCF TGTGCCAGCAGCTTAGGACAGACCCAAGAGACCCAGTGCTTC
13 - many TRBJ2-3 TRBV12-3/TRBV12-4 CASGIGVADTQYF TGTGCCAGCGGTATAGGGGTCGCAGATACGCAGTATTTT
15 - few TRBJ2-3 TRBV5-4 CASSLETMPEDTQYF TGTGCCAGCAGCTTGGAGACCATGCCGGAAGATACGCAGTATTTT